This TCR beta chain was captured in a study of cytomegalovirus exposure and HLA in healthy donors. The wider study: From around 180 million T cells, an earlier analysis saw 100 million to 140 million unique TCR beta sequences.

Primers for the PCR totalled 60 Vbeta and 13 Jbeta. Assay: immunoSEQ multiplex PCR; the TCRdb copy retains only in-frame clones and omits some. The sample carries about 120,000 clones, under 90% recorded once. Study-level results: In a later analysis, a genetic analysis reported fewer productive-TCR N-insertions in an Asian-associated ancestry cluster than the cohort average. No immune exposure information besides CMV serostatus was available.

On this clone: The target antigen is unknown.

The clonotype originates from a woman under 30 in good health and CMV-seronegative. The sequenced material came from PBMCs.

This chain's CDR3 is CASSSPGQGLYNEQFF. The CDR3, as DNA: TGTGCCAGCAGTTCTCCGGGACAGGGGCTATACAATGAGCAGTTCTTC. The V gene is TRBV28, the J gene TRBJ2-1; 10 bases map to TRBD1. V shed 4 bases and J 4 bases; nucleotides not matched to a gene: 7. The CDR3 spans 16 residues. Germline values: CDR1 MDHEN, CDR2 SYDVKM.